The sequence of this T cell receptor beta chain was determined in a study of T cell repertoires in cytomegalovirus infection. Study summary: Matching HLA type, along with CMV infection, was indicated by public TCR beta signatures.

Using its own MiXCR run on the reads, TCRdb lists one record per CDR3 protein. The sample has fewer than 400,000 distinct CDR3 sequences, less than 20% seen once. General observations from the study: CMV carriers having the relevant HLA were flagged by cumulative public TCR beta family frequency.

The CDR3 sequence is 13 residues long. Trimming removed 1 base at V and 9 bases at J, with 13 bases between. In the case of this clonotype: What it recognizes is unknown.

This TCR derives from a human donor in good health (CMV status not recorded). Some clones in this sample may be carry-over from other donors' samples. V and J are TRBV12-3 or TRBV12-4 and TRBJ2-7; TRBD1 or TRBD2 may be the D gene (6 bases each). Source material: PBMCs. CDR3 nucleotide sequence: TGTGCCAGCAGTTTAGTGCCCGGGGGCGGGCAGTACTTC. This gives the protein CASSLVPGGGQYF.